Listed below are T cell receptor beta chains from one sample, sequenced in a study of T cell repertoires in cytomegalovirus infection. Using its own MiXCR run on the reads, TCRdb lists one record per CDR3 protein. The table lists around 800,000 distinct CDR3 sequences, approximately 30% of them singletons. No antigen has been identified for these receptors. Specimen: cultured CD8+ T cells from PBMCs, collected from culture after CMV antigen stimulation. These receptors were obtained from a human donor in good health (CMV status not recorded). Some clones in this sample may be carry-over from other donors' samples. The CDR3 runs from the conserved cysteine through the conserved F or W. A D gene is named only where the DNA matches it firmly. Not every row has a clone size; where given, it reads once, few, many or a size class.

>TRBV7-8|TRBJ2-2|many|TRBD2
CASSLNAAPIAGSNTGELFF
TGTGCCAGCAGCTTAAACGCCGCCCCCATAGCGGGTTCGAACACCGGGGAGCTGTTTTTT
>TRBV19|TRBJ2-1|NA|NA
CASSIGPEQFF
TGTGCCAGTAGTATTGGGCCCGAGCAGTTCTTC
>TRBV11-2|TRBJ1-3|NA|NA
CASSPDWAGNTIYF
TGTGCCAGCAGCCCGGACTGGGCTGGAAACACCATATATTTT
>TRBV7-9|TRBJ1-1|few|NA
CASRFPGGGRRGTEAFF
TGTGCCAGCAGGTTCCCTGGGGGGGGACGGCGAGGTACTGAAGCTTTCTTT
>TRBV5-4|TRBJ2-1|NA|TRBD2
CASSVSVGAGEQFF
TGTGCCAGCAGCGTCTCAGTGGGAGCGGGGGAGCAGTTCTTC
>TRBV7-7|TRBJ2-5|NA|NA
CASSRARTDQETQYF
TGTGCTAGCAGCCGCGCTAGGACGGATCAAGAGACCCAGTACTTC
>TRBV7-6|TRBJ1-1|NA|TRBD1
CACSQKGAGTEAFF
TGTGCCTGCAGCCAAAAGGGGGCAGGGACTGAAGCTTTCTTT
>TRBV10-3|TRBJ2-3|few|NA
CAISGSGSTDTQYF
TGTGCCATCAGTGGTAGCGGAAGCACAGATACGCAGTATTTT
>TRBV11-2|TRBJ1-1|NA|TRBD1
CASSLGQGRIAEAFF
TGTGCCAGCAGCCTGGGACAGGGGAGGATAGCTGAAGCTTTCTTT
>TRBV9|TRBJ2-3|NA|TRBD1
CASSAKGQSTDTQYF
TGTGCCAGCAGCGCCAAGGGACAGAGCACAGATACGCAGTATTTT
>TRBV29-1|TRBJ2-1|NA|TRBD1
CSVEGTGVNEQFF
TGCAGCGTTGAAGGGACAGGGGTCAATGAGCAGTTCTTC
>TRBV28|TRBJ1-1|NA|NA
CASSFPQEGWDSEAFF
TGTGCCAGCAGTTTCCCCCAGGAGGGGTGGGACTCTGAAGCTTTCTTT
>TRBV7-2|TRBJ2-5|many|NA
CASSLNRPETQYF
TGTGCCAGCAGCTTAAACAGGCCAGAGACCCAGTACTTC
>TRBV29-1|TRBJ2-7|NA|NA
CSVELPGQSAYEQYF
TGCAGCGTTGAACTTCCCGGCCAATCGGCCTACGAGCAGTACTTC
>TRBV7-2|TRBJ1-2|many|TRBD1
CASSRTTGDYGYTF
TGTGCCAGCAGCCGAACCACAGGGGACTATGGCTACACCTTC
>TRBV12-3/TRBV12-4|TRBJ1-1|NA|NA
CASRLSPGAKAFF
TGTGCCAGCAGATTGTCACCTGGGGCTAAAGCTTTCTTT
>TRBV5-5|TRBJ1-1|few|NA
CASSETALNTEAFF
TGTGCCAGCAGCGAAACAGCATTGAACACTGAAGCTTTCTTT
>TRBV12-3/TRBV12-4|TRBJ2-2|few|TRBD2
CASSTTSGGTGELFF
TGTGCCAGCAGTACGACTAGCGGGGGGACCGGGGAGCTGTTTTTT
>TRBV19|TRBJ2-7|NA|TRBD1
CASSTSGTGYEQYF
TGTGCCAGTAGTACGTCCGGGACAGGGTACGAGCAGTACTTC
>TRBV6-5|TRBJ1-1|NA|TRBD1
CASSSIAGTGYNTEAFF
TGTGCCAGCAGTTCCATTGCCGGGACAGGATACAACACTGAAGCTTTCTTT
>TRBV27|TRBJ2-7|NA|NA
CASSFSRGHYEQYF
TGTGCCAGCAGTTTCTCGCGGGGCCACTACGAGCAGTACTTC
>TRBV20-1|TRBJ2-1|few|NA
CSAAPPARGGEQFF
TGCAGTGCCGCCCCTCCGGCCAGAGGGGGTGAGCAGTTCTTC
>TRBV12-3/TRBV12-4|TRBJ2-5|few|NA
CASTLEGRGQETQYF
TGTGCCAGCACCTTAGAGGGGCGGGGCCAAGAGACCCAGTACTTC
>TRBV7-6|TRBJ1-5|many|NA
CASSQLASSDQPQHF
TGTGCCAGCAGCCAATTGGCCAGTTCGGATCAGCCCCAGCATTTT
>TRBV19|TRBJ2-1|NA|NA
CASGTGPSSYNEQFF
TGTGCCAGTGGGACGGGGCCCAGCTCCTACAATGAGCAGTTCTTC
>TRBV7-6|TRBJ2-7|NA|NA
CAIPSKGGNYEQYF
TGTGCCATCCCATCTAAGGGGGGAAACTACGAGCAGTACTTC
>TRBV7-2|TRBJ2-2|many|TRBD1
CASSLGTVNTGELFF
TGTGCCAGCAGTCTCGGGACAGTGAACACCGGGGAGCTGTTTTTT
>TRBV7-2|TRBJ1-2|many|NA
CASSFGPGYTF
TGTGCCAGCAGCTTTGGACCCGGCTACACCTTC
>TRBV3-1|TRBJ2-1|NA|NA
CASSRAGADPNEQFF
TGTGCCAGCAGCCGAGCGGGTGCGGACCCCAATGAGCAGTTCTTC
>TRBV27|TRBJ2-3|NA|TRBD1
CASSVTGGSDTQYF
TGTGCCAGCAGTGTGACAGGGGGCTCAGATACGCAGTATTTT
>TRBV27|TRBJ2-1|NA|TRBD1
CANTPSTGPSYNEQFF
TGTGCCAACACTCCCTCGACAGGGCCCTCCTACAATGAGCAGTTCTTC